This TCR beta chain was recorded in a study of blood T cell repertoires in COVID-19. Study-wide context: Acute and convalescent COVID-19 samples came from the United States, Italy and Spain. PBMCs, B-cell-depleted T cells, or T cells provided the cDNA or gDNA that made up the material.

Per the authors' pipeline: Reference gene primers were amplified, and this amplification served to estimate nucleated cell counts. Assay used: immunoSEQ multiplex PCR; TCRdb lists only in-frame clones, some missing. The V and J calls and clone size are taken from that table; D and trimming were inferred from the DNA. The top ten clones hold just over 55% of a sample with 15,000 to 25,000 clones, less than 85% of them seen once. The CDR3 runs to 17 residues. Germline CDR1 LGHDT, CDR2 YNNKEL (reference sequence). The V gene end was trimmed by 4 bases and the J gene end by 2 bases; junction bases not matched to a gene: 4. Notes on this clone: In the same sample, other DNA sequences code for this CDR3.

Sample: peripheral blood. The chain employs TRBV3-1 (or the pseudogene TRBV3-2) and TRBJ2-2; 13 bases are a match to TRBD2. This receptor was identified in a man older than 75 with acute or convalescent COVID-19. The CDR3 DNA follows: TGTGCCAGCAGCCTTCCGGGACTAGCGGGAAACACCGGGGAGCTGTTTTTT. This codes for CASSLPGLAGNTGELFF.